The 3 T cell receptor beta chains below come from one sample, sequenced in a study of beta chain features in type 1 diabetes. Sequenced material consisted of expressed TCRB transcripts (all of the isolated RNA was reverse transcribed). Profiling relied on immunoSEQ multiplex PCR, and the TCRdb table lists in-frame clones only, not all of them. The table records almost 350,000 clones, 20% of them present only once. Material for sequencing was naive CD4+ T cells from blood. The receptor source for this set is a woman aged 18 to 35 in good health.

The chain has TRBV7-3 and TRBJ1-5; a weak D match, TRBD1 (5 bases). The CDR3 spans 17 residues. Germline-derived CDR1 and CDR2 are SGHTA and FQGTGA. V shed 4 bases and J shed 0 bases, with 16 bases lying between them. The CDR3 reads CASSSKWRGHSNQPQHF. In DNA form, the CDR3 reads TGTGCCAGCAGCTCTAAGTGGAGGGGCCATAGCAATCAGCCCCAGCATTTT.

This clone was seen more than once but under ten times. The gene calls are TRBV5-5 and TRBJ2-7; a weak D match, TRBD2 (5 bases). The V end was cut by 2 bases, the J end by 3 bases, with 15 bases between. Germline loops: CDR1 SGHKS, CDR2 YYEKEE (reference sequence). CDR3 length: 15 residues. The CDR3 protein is CASSFESWGVYEQYF. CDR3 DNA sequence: TGTGCCAGCAGCTTTGAATCCTGGGGAGTCTACGAGCAGTACTTC.

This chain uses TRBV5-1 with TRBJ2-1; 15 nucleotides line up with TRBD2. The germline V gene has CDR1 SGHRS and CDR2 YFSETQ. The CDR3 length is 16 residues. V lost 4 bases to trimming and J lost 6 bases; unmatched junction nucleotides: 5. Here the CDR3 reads CASSKPGLAGGNEQFF. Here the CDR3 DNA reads TGCGCCAGCAGCAAACCGGGACTAGCGGGAGGCAATGAGCAGTTCTTC. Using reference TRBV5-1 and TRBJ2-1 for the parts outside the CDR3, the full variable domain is KAGVTQTPRYLIKTRGQQVTLSCSPISGHRSVSWYQQTPGQGLQFLFEYFSETQRNKGNFPGRFSGRQFSNSRSEMNVSTLELGDSALYLCASSKPGLAGGNEQFFGPGTRLTVL.